This T cell receptor (beta chain) appears in the sequencing data of a study of T cell changes during pregnancy in multiple sclerosis. CDR3 length equals 16 residues. Germline V gene sequence: CDR1 SGHTA, CDR2 FQGTGA. With 6 bases clipped from V and 1 base from J, the junction kept 7 bases outside the gene matches. This table comes from immunoSEQ multiplex PCR, and its TCRdb copy is limited to in-frame clones, with some not included. The sample has roughly 40,000 clones; about 85% are singletons. This specimen consisted of CD4+ T cells from peripheral blood mononuclear cells, obtained after pregnancy. The receptor comes from a female donor with multiple sclerosis, enrolled in a pregnancy study. V is TRBV7-3 and J is TRBJ2-2, with 8 bases fitting TRBD1. The CDR3 DNA sequence: TGTGCCAGCAGAAAATCCGGGACAGGGAACACCGGGGAGCTGTTTTTT. Amino acids: CASRKSGTGNTGELFF.